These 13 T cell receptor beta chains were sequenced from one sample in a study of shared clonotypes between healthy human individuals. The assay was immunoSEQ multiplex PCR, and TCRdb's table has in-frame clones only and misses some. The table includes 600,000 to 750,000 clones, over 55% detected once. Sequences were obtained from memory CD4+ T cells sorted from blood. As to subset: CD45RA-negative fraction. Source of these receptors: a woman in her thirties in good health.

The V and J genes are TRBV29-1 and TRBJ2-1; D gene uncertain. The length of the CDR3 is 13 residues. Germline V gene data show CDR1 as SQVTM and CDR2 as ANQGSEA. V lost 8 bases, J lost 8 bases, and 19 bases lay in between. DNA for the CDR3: TGCAGCTTTTGGTACAGTAGTGGGGATGAGCAGTTCTTC. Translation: CSFWYSSGDEQFF.

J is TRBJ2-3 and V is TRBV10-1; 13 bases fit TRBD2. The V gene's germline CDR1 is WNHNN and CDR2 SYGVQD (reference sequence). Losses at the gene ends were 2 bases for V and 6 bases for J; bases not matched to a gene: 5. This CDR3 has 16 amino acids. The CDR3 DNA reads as TGCGCCAGCAGTGAGGGGACTAGCGGGGTTCAGGATACGCAGTATTTT. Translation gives CASSEGTSGVQDTQYF.

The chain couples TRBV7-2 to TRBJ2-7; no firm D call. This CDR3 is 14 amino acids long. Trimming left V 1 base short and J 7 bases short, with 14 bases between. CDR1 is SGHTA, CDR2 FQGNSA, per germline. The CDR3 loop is CASSLGVGTWEQYF. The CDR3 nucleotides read TGTGCCAGCAGCTTAGGGGTTGGAACTTGGGAGCAGTACTTC.

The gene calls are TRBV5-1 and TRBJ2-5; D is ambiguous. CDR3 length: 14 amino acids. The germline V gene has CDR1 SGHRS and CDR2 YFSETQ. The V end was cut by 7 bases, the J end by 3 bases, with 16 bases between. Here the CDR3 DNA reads TGCGCCAGCCAGCCCCGGACCGCCAAAGAGACCCAGTACTTC. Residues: CASQPRTAKETQYF.

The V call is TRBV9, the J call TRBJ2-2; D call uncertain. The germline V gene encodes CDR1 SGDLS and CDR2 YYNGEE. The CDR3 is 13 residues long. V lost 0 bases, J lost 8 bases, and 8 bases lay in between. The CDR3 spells CASSVVVYGELFF. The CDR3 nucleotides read TGTGCCAGCAGCGTAGTAGTTTATGGGGAGCTGTTTTTT.

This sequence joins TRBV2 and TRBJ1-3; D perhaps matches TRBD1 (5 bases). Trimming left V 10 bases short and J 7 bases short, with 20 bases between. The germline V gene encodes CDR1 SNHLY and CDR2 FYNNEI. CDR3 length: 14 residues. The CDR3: CAKYRLPRGNTIYF. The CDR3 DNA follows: TGTGCCAAATACAGGTTGCCAAGAGGTAACACCATATATTTT.

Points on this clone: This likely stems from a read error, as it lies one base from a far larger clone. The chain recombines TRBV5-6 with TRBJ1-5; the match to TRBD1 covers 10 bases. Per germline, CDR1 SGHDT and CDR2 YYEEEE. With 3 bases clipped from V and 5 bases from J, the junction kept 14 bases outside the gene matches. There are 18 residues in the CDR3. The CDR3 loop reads CASSWGGMGTGEDQPQHF. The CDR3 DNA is TGTGCCAGCAGCTGGGGGGGAATGGGGACAGGGGAAGATCAGCCCCAGCATTTT.

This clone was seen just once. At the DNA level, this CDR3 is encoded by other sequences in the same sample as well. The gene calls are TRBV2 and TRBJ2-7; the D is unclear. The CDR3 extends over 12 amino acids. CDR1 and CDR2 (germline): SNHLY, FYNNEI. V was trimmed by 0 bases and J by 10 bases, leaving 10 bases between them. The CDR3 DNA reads TGTGCCAGCAGTGAAGCGCTAAGAGAACAGTACTTC. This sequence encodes CASSEALREQYF.

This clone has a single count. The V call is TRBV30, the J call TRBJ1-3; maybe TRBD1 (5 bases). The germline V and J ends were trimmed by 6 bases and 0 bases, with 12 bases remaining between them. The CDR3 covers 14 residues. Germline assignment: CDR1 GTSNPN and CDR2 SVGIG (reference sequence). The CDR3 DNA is TGTGCCTGCGGACACCGTGACTCTGGAAACACCATATATTTT. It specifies CACGHRDSGNTIYF.

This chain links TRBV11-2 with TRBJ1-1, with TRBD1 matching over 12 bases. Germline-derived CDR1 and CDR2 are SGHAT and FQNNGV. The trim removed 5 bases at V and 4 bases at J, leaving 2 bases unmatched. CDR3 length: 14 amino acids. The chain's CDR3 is CASSMGQGATEAFF. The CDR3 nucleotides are TGTGCCAGCAGCATGGGACAGGGGGCCACTGAAGCTTTCTTT.

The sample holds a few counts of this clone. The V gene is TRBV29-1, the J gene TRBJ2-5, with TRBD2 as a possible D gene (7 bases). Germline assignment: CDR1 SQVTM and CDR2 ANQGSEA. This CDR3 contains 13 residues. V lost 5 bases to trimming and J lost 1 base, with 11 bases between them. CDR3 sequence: CSVNGGAQETQYF. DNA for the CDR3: TGCAGCGTTAATGGGGGGGCCCAAGAGACCCAGTACTTC.

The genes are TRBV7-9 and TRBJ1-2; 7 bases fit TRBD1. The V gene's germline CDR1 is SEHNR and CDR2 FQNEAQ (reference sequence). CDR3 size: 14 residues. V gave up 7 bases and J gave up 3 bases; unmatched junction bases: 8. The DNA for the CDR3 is TGTGCCAGCAACCAGGGGGTGCCGGACTATGGCTACACCTTC. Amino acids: CASNQGVPDYGYTF.

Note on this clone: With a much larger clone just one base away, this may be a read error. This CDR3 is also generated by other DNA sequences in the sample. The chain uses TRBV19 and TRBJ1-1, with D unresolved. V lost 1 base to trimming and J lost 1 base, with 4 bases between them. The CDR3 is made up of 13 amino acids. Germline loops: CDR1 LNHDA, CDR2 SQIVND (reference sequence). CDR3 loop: CASSIGGNTEAFF. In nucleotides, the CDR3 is TGTGCCAGTAGTATAGGGGGGAACACTGAAGCTTTCTTT.